These T cell receptor beta chains were read from a single sample in a study of cytomegalovirus exposure and HLA in healthy donors. Using immunoSEQ multiplex PCR, the repertoire was profiled, and TCRdb retains in-frame clones only, with some absent. Here the sample spans 170,000 or so clones, about 80% being singletons. The material sequenced was PBMCs. These receptors came from a woman in her late teens or twenties in good health and CMV-seropositive. Each CDR3 is given with its conserved first and last residue. D genes are given only for firm matches. Size is omitted from some rows. Given values are once, few, many or a class for expanded clones.

NA	TRBD2	TRBV4-1	TRBJ2-2	TGCGCCAGCAGCCATGCGGGGGATTTCTCCGGGGAGCTGTTTTTT	CASSHAGDFSGELFF
NA	TRBD1	TRBV25-1	TRBJ1-1	TGTGCCAGCAGTGGGGACAGGGAAGCTGCGGACACTGAAGCTTTCTTT	CASSGDREAADTEAFF
NA	TRBD2	TRBV5-1	TRBJ2-1	TGCGCCAGCAGCCTTGTTGGAGGGACTAGTCTTCTCTTC	CASSLVGGTSLLF
NA	TRBD1	TRBV7-9	TRBJ1-2	TGTGCCAGCAGCACCCGGGACAGGGCGAATTATGGCTACACCTTC	CASSTRDRANYGYTF
few	TRBD1	TRBV5-1	TRBJ2-2	TGCGCCAGTGGACAGGGGCCGAACACCGGGGAGCTGTTTTTT	CASGQGPNTGELFF
NA	TRBD2	TRBV7-2	TRBJ2-7	TGTGCCAGCAGCTTAGAGGGGACTAGCGGGGGGCGGCAGTACTTC	CASSLEGTSGGRQYF
once	NA	TRBV7-8	TRBJ1-1	TGTGCCAGCAGCTACCAACGGGTCGGCACTGAAGCTTTCTTT	CASSYQRVGTEAFF
NA	NA	TRBV5-1	TRBJ1-1	TGCGCCAGCGGCACGAATACTGAAGCTTTCTTT	CASGTNTEAFF
NA	TRBD2	TRBV7-2	TRBJ2-1	TGTGCCAGCAGCCCGGGACTAGCGGGGGGGAATGAGCAGTTCTTC	CASSPGLAGGNEQFF
NA	TRBD1	TRBV29-1	TRBJ1-2	TGCAGCGTCGTAGGGACAGAGTCAATTGGCTACACCTTC	CSVVGTESIGYTF
NA	NA	TRBV27	TRBJ1-4	TGTGCCAGCGCTAGCATCGATGAAAAACTGTTTTTT	CASASIDEKLFF
NA	NA	TRBV27	TRBJ2-7	TGTGCCAGCAGTTTAGGCCCCAGGTACGAGCAGTACTTC	CASSLGPRYEQYF
NA	NA	TRBV10-3	TRBJ1-1	TGTGCCATCAGCGGGCAGGACAGAAAGGGCACTGAAGCTTTCTTT	CAISGQDRKGTEAFF
NA	NA	TRBV4-1	TRBJ2-5	TGCGCCAGCAGCCAACTCCCAGCGGTAGGAACCCACCAAGAGACCCAGTACTTC	CASSQLPAVGTHQETQYF
NA	NA	TRBV7-6	TRBJ2-1	TGTGCCAGCAGCACCAATTTGGGGGGTGAGCAGTTCTTC	CASSTNLGGEQFF
few	NA	TRBV7-9	TRBJ1-2	TGTGCCAGCAGCTTAACCCAAGTCGAGGGCTACACCTTC	CASSLTQVEGYTF
NA	TRBD1	TRBV19	TRBJ1-5	TGTGCCAGTAGTCCTACAGGGGAGATCCAGCGCGGCAATCAGCCCCAGCATTTT	CASSPTGEIQRGNQPQHF
NA	TRBD1	TRBV6-1	TRBJ1-4	TGTGCCAGCTCGGGACAGAAAAATGAAAAACTGTTTTTT	CASSGQKNEKLFF
NA	NA	TRBV2	TRBJ1-2	TGTGCCAGCAAATCGGGGGGCAACTATGGCTACACCTTC	CASKSGGNYGYTF
NA	NA	TRBV5-1	TRBJ2-5	TGCGCCAGCAGCTTGGCGGGGAACCAAGAGACCCAGTACTTC	CASSLAGNQETQYF
NA	NA	TRBV27	TRBJ2-3	TGTGCCAGCAGCAGAACAAATGGGGGGACCACAGATACGCAGTATTTT	CASSRTNGGTTDTQYF
NA	TRBD1	TRBV5-4	TRBJ2-7	TGTGCCAGCAGCACAGGGGGGCCATTTTTGTTCGAGCAGTACTTC	CASSTGGPFLFEQYF
NA	NA	TRBV6-5	TRBJ2-5	TGTGCCAGCAGAGCCCCAGGGGTAGAGACCCAGTACTTC	CASRAPGVETQYF
NA	NA	TRBV18	TRBJ2-7	TGTGCCAGCTCACCCCCATTTGAGGGAATTTTAGGCGAGCAGTACTTC	CASSPPFEGILGEQYF
NA	TRBD1	TRBV6-5	TRBJ1-2	TGTGCCAGCAGGTCCGGGACAGCCTACTATGGCTACACCTTC	CASRSGTAYYGYTF
NA	NA	TRBV7-9	TRBJ2-3	TGTGCCAGCAGCGAACAAATCCATGCAGATACGCAGTATTTT	CASSEQIHADTQYF
NA	NA	TRBV7-6	TRBJ2-3	TGTGCCAGCAGCTTACAGGGTCGTAGCACAGATACGCAGTATTTT	CASSLQGRSTDTQYF
NA	TRBD1	TRBV2	TRBJ1-5	TGTGCCAGCAGAGGGACAGGGGTTCGGAGGCCCCAGCATTTT	CASRGTGVRRPQHF
NA	NA	TRBV10-2	TRBJ1-6	TGCGCCAGCCCGCCGACAGAATCCAGCTCCTATAATTCACCCCTCCACTTT	CASPPTESSSYNSPLHF
once	NA	TRBV29-1	TRBJ2-7	TGCAGCGTTGAAGGGCCGGGGGCCTACGAGCAGTACTTC	CSVEGPGAYEQYF
NA	NA	TRBV27	TRBJ2-2	TGTGCCAGCAGTTCAACCGGGACACTGAACACCGGGGAGCTGTTTTTT	CASSSTGTLNTGELFF
NA	NA	TRBV15	TRBJ2-1	TGTGCCACCACCCCCGGGACTTCAAATACTAATGAGCAGTTCTTC	CATTPGTSNTNEQFF
NA	TRBD2	TRBV7-2	TRBJ2-7	TGTGCCAGCAGCTTAGTTACTAGCGGGGTGAGCTCCTACGAGCAGTACTTC	CASSLVTSGVSSYEQYF